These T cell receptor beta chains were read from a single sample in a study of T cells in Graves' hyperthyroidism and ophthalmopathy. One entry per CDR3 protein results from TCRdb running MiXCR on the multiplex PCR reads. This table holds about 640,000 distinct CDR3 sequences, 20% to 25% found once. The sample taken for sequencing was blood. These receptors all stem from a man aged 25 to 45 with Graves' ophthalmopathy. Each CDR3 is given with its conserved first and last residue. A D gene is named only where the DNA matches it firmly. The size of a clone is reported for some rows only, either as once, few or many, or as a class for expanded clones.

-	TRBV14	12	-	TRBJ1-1	CASSQVATEAFF	TGTGCCAGCAGCCAAGTCGCCACTGAAGCTTTCTTT
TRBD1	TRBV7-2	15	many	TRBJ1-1	CASSPHSSGQVGAFF	TGTGCCAGCAGCCCCCACTCCTCAGGACAGGTTGGGGCTTTCTTT
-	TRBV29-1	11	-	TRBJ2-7	CSVERTGEQYF	TGCAGCGTTGAAAGAACAGGCGAGCAGTACTTC
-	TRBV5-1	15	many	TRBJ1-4	CASSLSTGLNEKLFF	TGCGCCAGCAGCTTATCGACAGGCCTTAATGAAAAACTGTTTTTT
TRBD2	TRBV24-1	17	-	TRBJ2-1	CATSDPGGLAGVNEQFF	TGTGCCACCAGTGACCCAGGAGGACTAGCGGGAGTTAATGAGCAGTTCTTC
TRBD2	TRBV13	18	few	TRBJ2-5	CASSLKPKLGTSRETQYF	TGTGCCAGCAGCCTCAAACCAAAACTCGGGACTAGTAGAGAGACCCAGTACTTC
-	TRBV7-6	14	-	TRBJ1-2	CASSSGRGGLGYTF	TGTGCCAGCAGCTCCGGACGGGGGGGGCTCGGCTACACCTTC
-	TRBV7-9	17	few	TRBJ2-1	CASSLRGPADSYNEQFF	TGTGCCAGCAGCTTACGGGGCCCCGCTGACTCCTACAATGAGCAGTTCTTC
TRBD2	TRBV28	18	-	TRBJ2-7	CATGTGDFLLAGGYEQYF	TGTGCCACCGGGACAGGGGACTTCCTACTAGCGGGAGGCTACGAGCAGTACTTC
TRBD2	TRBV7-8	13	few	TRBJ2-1	CASRASGSHEQFF	TGTGCCAGCAGGGCTAGCGGGAGCCATGAGCAGTTCTTC
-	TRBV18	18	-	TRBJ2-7	CASSPPIRDRDPSNEQYF	TGTGCCAGCTCACCACCAATTCGGGACCGGGACCCCTCCAACGAGCAGTACTTC
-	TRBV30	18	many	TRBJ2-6	CAWSRSRAALSGANVLTF	TGTGCCTGGAGCCGATCCCGGGCCGCGCTCTCTGGGGCCAACGTCCTGACTTTC
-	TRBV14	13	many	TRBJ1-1	CASSQGWAIEAFF	TGTGCCAGCAGCCAAGGATGGGCTATCGAAGCTTTCTTT
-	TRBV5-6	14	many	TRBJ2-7	CASSYRDGSYEQYF	TGTGCCAGCAGCTACCGGGACGGATCCTACGAGCAGTACTTC
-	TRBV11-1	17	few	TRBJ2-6	CASSLAALSSGANVLTF	TGTGCCAGCAGCTTAGCGGCCCTAAGCTCTGGGGCCAACGTCCTGACTTTC
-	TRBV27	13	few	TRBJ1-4	CASSLFRGEKLFF	TGTGCCAGCAGTTTATTCAGGGGTGAAAAACTGTTTTTT
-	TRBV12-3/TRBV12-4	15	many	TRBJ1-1	CASRPAGVSAGEAFF	TGTGCCAGCAGACCCGCGGGCGTTTCTGCTGGTGAAGCTTTCTTT